This section outlines one TCR beta chain sequence together with its context. In the study's own analysis: Nucleated cell counts were estimated from reference gene primer amplification. Repertoires were generated with immunoSEQ multiplex PCR, while TCRdb's copy carries only in-frame clones and drops some. V and J calls and clone size are those listed in that table; D and trimming were worked out from the DNA. The sample yields around 180,000 clones, approximately 83% seen once. CDR1 is LGHNA, CDR2 YNFKEQ, per germline. This CDR3 comprises 15 residues. V was pared by 0 bases and J by 4 bases, with 12 bases between. This sample was taken from a study of blood T cell repertoires in COVID-19. Across the study: Researchers got acute and convalescent COVID-19 samples from the United States, Italy and Spain. Nucleic acid was either cDNA or gDNA, and it came from T cells, B-cell-depleted T cells, or PBMCs.

The sequence was obtained from a human donor with active or convalescent COVID-19. The donor label of this sample is uncertain. The chain has TRBV4-2 and TRBJ1-2, with a weak D call TRBD1 (5 bases). Sequencing was performed on peripheral blood. DNA of the CDR3: TGTGCCAGCAGCCAAGAGGAGGGGAGAGGCTATGGCTACACCTTC. This codes for CASSQEEGRGYGYTF.